Detailed here is one TCR beta chain. What it binds is not known. This CDR3 is built from 12 residues. Trimming took 2 bases from V and 5 from J, leaving 5 bases between them. The germline gives CDR1 SGHRS, CDR2 YFSETQ. This table comes from immunoSEQ multiplex PCR, and its TCRdb copy is limited to in-frame clones, with some not included. The table has some 120,000 clones, roughly nine tenths seen once. These data originate in a study of T cell responses to AZD1222 COVID-19 vaccine. Study overall: Pooling of second doses given at about 4 or about 12 weeks was done.

Overall study findings and caveats: It should be noted that donors were predominantly white British and more often female, and clonal diversity was possibly underestimated. At baseline, seropositivity was found in only a handful of AZD1222 recipients.

The sample consisted of peripheral blood, taken on day 0 of AZD1222 vaccination. The rearrangement joins TRBV5-1 to TRBJ2-1; the D is unclear. The TCR was taken from an adult in good health. The CDR3 loop is CASSFSHNEQFF. DNA of the CDR3: TGCGCCAGCAGCTTTTCCCACAATGAGCAGTTCTTC.